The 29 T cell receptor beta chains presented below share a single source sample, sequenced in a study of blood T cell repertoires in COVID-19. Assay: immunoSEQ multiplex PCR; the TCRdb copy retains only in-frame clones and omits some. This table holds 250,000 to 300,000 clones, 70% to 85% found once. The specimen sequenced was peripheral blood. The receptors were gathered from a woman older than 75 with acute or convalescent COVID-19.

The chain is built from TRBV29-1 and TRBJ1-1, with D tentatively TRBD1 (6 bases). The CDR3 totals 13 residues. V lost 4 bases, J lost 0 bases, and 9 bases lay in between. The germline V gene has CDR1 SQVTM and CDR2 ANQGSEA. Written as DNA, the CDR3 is TGCAGCGTTGGTGGGACAATGAACACTGAAGCTTTCTTT. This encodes CSVGGTMNTEAFF.

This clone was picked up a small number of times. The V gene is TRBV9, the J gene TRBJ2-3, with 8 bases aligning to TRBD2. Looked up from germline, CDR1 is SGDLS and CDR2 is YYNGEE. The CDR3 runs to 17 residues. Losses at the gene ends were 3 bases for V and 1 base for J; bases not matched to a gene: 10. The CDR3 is CASSAPGGAVGTDTQYF. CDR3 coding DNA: TGTGCCAGCAGCGCCCCCGGGGGGGCGGTGGGCACAGATACGCAGTATTTT.

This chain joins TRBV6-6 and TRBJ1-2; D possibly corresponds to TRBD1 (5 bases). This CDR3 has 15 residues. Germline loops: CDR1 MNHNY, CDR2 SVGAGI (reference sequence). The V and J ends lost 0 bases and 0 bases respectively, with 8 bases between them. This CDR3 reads CASSYSDRTNYGYTF. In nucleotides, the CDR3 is TGTGCCAGCAGTTACTCTGACAGAACTAACTATGGCTACACCTTC.

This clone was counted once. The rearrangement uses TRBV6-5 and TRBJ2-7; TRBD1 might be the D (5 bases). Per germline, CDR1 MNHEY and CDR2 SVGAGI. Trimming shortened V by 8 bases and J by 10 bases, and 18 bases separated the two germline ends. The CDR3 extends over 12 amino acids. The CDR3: CASPWGLSTQYF. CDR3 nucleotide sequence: TGTGCCAGCCCGTGGGGCCTATCTACCCAGTACTTC.

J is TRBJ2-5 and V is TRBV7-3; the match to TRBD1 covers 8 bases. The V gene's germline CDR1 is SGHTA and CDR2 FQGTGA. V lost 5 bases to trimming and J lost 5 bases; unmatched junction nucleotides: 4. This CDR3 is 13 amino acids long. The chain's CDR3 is CASSAWTGETQYF. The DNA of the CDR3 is TGTGCCAGCAGCGCCTGGACAGGGGAGACCCAGTACTTC.

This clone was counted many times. CDR3 nucleotide sequence: TGTGCCACCAGTGATTCGGGGACTAGTATTCACAATGAGCAGTTCTTC. Its translation: CATSDSGTSIHNEQFF. The rearrangement joins TRBV24-1 to TRBJ2-1, with TRBD2 matching 8 bases. The V gene end was trimmed by 2 bases and the J gene end by 5 bases; junction bases not matched to a gene: 7. Germline CDR1 KGHDR, CDR2 SFDVKD. CDR3 length equals 16 residues.

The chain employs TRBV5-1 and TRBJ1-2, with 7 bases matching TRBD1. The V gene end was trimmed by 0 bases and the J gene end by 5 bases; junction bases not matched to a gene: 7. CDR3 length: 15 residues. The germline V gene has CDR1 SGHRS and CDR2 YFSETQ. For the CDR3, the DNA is TGCGCCAGCAGCTTGGGGGACAGATATGGTTATGGCTACACCTTC. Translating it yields CASSLGDRYGYGYTF.

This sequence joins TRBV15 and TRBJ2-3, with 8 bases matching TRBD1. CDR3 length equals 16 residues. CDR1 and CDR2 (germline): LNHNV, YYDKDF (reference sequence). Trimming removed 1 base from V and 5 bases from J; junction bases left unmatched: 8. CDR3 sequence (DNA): TGTGCCACCAGCAGAGCTGGCAGGGGGCGCGTAGATACGCAGTATTTT. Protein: CATSRAGRGRVDTQYF.

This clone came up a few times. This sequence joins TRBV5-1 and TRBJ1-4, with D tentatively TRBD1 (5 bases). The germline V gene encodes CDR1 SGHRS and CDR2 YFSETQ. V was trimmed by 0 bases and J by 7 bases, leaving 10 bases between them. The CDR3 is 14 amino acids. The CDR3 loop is CASSLAGRGEKLFF. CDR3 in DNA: TGCGCCAGCAGCTTGGCAGGGAGGGGTGAAAAACTGTTTTTT.

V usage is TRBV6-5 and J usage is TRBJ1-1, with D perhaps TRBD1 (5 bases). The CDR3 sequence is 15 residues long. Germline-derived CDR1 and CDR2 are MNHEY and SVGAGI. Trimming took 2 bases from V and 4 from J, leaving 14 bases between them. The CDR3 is CASSYRGRGGTEAFF. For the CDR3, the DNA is TGTGCCAGCAGTTACAGGGGACGGGGGGGCACTGAAGCTTTCTTT.

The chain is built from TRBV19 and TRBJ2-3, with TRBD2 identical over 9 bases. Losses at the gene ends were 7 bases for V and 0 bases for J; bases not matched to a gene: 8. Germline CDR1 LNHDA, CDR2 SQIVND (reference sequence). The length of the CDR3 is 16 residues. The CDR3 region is CASMASGKASTDTQYF. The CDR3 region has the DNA TGTGCCAGTATGGCTAGCGGGAAAGCTAGCACAGATACGCAGTATTTT. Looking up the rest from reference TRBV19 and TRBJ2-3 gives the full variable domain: DGGITQSPKYLFRKEGQNVTLSCEQNLNHDAMYWYRQDPGQGLRLIYYSQIVNDFQKGDIAEGYSVSREKKESFPLTVTSAQKNPTAFYLCASMASGKASTDTQYFGPGTRLTVL.

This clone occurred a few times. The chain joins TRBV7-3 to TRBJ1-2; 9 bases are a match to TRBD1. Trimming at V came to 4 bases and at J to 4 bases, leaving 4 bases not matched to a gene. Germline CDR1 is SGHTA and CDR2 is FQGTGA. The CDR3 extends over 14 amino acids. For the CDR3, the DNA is TGTGCCAGCAGCTCGGGACAGGGCCCCTATGGCTACACCTTC. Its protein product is CASSSGQGPYGYTF. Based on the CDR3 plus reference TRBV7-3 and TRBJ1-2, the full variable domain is GAGVSQTPSNKVTEKGKYVELRCDPISGHTALYWYRQSLGQGPEFLIYFQGTGAADDSGLPNDRFFAVRPEGSVSTLKIQRTERGDSAVYLCASSSGQGPYGYTFGSGTRLTVV.

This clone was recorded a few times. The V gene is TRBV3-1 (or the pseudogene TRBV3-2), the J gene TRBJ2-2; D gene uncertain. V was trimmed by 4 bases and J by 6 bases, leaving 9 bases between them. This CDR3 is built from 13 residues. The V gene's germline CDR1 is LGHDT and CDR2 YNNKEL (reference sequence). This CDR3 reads CASSLQWAGELFF. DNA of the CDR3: TGTGCCAGCAGCCTACAGTGGGCCGGGGAGCTGTTTTTT.

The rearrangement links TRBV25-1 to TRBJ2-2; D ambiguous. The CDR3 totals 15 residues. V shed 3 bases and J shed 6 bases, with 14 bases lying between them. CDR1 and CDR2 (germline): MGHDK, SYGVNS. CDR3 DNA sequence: TGTGCCAGCAGTGACCAGGCTACCCAACCCGGGGAGCTGTTTTTT. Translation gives CASSDQATQPGELFF.

The chain's CDR3 is CASSPGQGDYGYTF. CDR3 DNA: TGTGCCAGCAGCCCAGGACAGGGAGACTATGGCTACACCTTC. The chain carries TRBV7-2 and TRBJ1-2; 8 positions match TRBD1. V was pared by 5 bases and J by 3 bases, with 5 bases of the junction left unmatched. CDR3 length: 14 amino acids. Germline values: CDR1 SGHTA, CDR2 FQGNSA. Looking up the rest from reference TRBV7-2 and TRBJ1-2 gives the full variable domain: GAGVSQSPSNKVTEKGKDVELRCDPISGHTALYWYRQSLGQGLEFLIYFQGNSAPDKSGLPSDRFSAERTGGSVSTLTIQRTQQEDSAVYLCASSPGQGDYGYTFGSGTRLTVV.

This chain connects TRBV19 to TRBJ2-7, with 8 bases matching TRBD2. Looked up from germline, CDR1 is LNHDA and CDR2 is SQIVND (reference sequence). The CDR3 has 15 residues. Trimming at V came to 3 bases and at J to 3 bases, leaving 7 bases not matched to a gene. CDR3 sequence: CASSMLAGGLYEQYF. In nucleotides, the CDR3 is TGTGCCAGTAGTATGTTGGCGGGAGGACTCTACGAGCAGTACTTC.

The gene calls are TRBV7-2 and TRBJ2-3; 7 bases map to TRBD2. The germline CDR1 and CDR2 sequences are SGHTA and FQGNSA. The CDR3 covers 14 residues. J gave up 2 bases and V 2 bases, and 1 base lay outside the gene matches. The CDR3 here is CASSLLAATDTQYF. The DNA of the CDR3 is TGTGCCAGCAGCTTACTAGCGGCCACAGATACGCAGTATTTT. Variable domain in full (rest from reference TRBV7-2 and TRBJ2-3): GAGVSQSPSNKVTEKGKDVELRCDPISGHTALYWYRQSLGQGLEFLIYFQGNSAPDKSGLPSDRFSAERTGGSVSTLTIQRTQQEDSAVYLCASSLLAATDTQYFGPGTRLTVL.

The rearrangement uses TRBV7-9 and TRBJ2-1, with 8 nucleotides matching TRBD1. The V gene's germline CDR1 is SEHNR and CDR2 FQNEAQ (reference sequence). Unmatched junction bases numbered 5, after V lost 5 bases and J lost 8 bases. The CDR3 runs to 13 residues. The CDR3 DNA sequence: TGTGCCAGCAGCGAAGACAGGGGCGATGAGCAGTTCTTC. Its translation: CASSEDRGDEQFF.

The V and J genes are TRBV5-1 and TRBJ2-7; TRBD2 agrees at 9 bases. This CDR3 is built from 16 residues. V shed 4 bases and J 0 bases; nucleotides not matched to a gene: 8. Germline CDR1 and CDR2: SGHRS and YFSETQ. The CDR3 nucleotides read TGCGCCAGCAGCGCTATAGCGGGGGTCGGCTCCTACGAGCAGTACTTC. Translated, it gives CASSAIAGVGSYEQYF.

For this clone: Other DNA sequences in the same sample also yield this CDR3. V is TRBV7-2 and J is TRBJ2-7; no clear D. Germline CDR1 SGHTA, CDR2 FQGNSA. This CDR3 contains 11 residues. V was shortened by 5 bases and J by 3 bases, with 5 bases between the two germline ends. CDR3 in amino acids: CASSPSYEQYF. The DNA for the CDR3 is TGTGCCAGCAGCCCTAGCTACGAGCAGTACTTC.

In DNA form, the CDR3 reads TGTGCCAGTAGTATCGGACAGGGCTCTGGGGCCAACGTCCTGACTTTC. Protein product: CASSIGQGSGANVLTF. The chain is built from TRBV19 and TRBJ2-6; the match to TRBD1 covers 8 bases. Germline CDR1 LNHDA, CDR2 SQIVND (reference sequence). V trimming: 3 bases; J trimming: 0 bases; junction bases outside the gene matches: 1. The CDR3 sequence is 16 residues long.

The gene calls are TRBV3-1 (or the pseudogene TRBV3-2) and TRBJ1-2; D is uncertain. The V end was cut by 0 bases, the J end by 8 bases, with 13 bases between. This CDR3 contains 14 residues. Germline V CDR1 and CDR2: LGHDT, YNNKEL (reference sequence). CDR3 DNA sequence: TGTGCCAGCAGCCAAGATCGCGGAACGGGGGGCTACACCTTC. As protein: CASSQDRGTGGYTF.

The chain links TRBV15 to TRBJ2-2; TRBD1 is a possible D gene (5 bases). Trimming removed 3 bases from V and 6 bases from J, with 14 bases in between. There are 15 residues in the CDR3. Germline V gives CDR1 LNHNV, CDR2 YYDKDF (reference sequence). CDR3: CATSSQGPIPGELFF. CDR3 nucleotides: TGTGCCACCAGCAGCCAGGGTCCTATCCCCGGGGAGCTGTTTTTT.

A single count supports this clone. The CDR3: CASSLGSSSYNEQFF. CDR3 nucleotide sequence: TGTGCCAGCAGCTTAGGTAGTAGCAGCTACAATGAGCAGTTCTTC. The chain is built from TRBV7-2 and TRBJ2-1, with D hard to call. With 1 base removed from V and 3 bases from J, the gap between germline ends came to 10 bases. Per germline, CDR1 SGHTA and CDR2 FQGNSA. CDR3 length equals 15 residues.

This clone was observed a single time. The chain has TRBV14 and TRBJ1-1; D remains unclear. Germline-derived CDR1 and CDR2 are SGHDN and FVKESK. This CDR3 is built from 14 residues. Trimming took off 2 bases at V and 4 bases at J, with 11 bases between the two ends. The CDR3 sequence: CASSQFTGLTEAFF. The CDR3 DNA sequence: TGTGCCAGCAGCCAATTTACTGGGCTCACTGAAGCTTTCTTT.

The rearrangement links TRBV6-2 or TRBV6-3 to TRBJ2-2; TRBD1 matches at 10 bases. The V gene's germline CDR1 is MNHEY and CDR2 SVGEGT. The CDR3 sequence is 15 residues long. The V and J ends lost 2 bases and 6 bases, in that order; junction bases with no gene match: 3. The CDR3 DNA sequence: TGTGCCAGCAGTTACGCCGGGACAGGGGCCGGGGAGCTGTTTTTT. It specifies CASSYAGTGAGELFF.

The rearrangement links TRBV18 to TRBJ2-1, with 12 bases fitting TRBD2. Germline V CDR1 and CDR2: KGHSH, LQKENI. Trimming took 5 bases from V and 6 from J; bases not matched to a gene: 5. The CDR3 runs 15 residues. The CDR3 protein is CASSKGLAGTNEQFF. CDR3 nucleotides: TGTGCCAGCTCAAAAGGACTAGCGGGGACCAATGAGCAGTTCTTC. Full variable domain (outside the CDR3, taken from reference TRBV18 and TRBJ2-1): NAGVMQNPRHLVRRRGQEARLRCSPMKGHSHVYWYRQLPEEGLKFMVYLQKENIIDESGMPKERFSAEFPKEGPSILRIQQVVRGDSAAYFCASSKGLAGTNEQFFGPGTRLTVL.

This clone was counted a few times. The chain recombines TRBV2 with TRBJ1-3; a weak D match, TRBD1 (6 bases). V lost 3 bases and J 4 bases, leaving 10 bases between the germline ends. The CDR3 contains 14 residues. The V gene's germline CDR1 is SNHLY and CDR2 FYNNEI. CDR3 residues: CASSEGGRGNTIYF. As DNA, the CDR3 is TGTGCCAGCAGTGAGGGGGGGCGAGGAAACACCATATATTTT.

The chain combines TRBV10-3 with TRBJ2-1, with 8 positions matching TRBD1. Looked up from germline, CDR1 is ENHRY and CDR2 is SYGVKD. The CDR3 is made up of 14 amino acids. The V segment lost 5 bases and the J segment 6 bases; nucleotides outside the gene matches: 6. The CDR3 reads CAISNGQGGNEQFF. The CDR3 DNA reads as TGTGCCATCAGTAATGGACAGGGTGGCAATGAGCAGTTCTTC.